The rows below give T cell receptor beta chains drawn from one sample of a study of blood T cell repertoires in COVID-19. Libraries were prepared by immunoSEQ multiplex PCR; TCRdb keeps only in-frame clonotypes and omits some of them. This sample has about 140,000 clones, with approximately 78% found just once. The sample consisted of peripheral blood. The receptor set was obtained from a woman aged 80 or over with acute or convalescent COVID-19. Each CDR3 is given with its conserved first and last residue. The order of the fields is J gene, V gene, clone size, D gene, CDR3 DNA, CDR3 protein. The D gene is left open where the match is weak. Clone size is not always given. Where it is, it says once, few, many or a class for expanded clones.

j_gene: TRBJ1-1; v_gene: TRBV9; abundance: -; d_gene: -; CDR3nt: TGTGCCAGCAGCGTAGCCCGGAACACTGAAGCTTTCTTT; CDR3aa: CASSVARNTEAFF
j_gene: TRBJ1-2; v_gene: TRBV6-5; abundance: -; d_gene: -; CDR3nt: TGTGCCAGCAGTTACTCGATCGGAGAAGCTAACTATGGCTACACCTTC; CDR3aa: CASSYSIGEANYGYTF
j_gene: TRBJ1-5; v_gene: TRBV7-2; abundance: -; d_gene: TRBD1; CDR3nt: TGTGCCAGCAGTCGGACAGGCAGCAATCAGCCCCAGCATTTT; CDR3aa: CASSRTGSNQPQHF
j_gene: TRBJ2-7; v_gene: TRBV7-6; abundance: few; d_gene: -; CDR3nt: TGTGCCAGCAGCTTGGGCAGGACTCACTCCTACGAGCAGTACTTC; CDR3aa: CASSLGRTHSYEQYF
j_gene: TRBJ2-7; v_gene: TRBV7-9; abundance: -; d_gene: -; CDR3nt: TGTGCCAGCAGCTTAGCCCTCTACGAGCAGTACTTC; CDR3aa: CASSLALYEQYF
j_gene: TRBJ2-3; v_gene: TRBV5-4; abundance: -; d_gene: TRBD2; CDR3nt: TGTGCCAGCAGCTCCTCTGGCGGGGGGTTGTCCGATACGCAGTATTTT; CDR3aa: CASSSSGGGLSDTQYF
j_gene: TRBJ2-1; v_gene: TRBV28; abundance: few; d_gene: TRBD2; CDR3nt: TGTGCCAGCTGGGGGGGCTCCTACAATGAGCAGTTCTTC; CDR3aa: CASWGGSYNEQFF
j_gene: TRBJ2-6; v_gene: TRBV27; abundance: -; d_gene: -; CDR3nt: TGTGCCAGCAGCCCTTCTTGGGAGGGGGCCAACGTCCTGACTTTC; CDR3aa: CASSPSWEGANVLTF
j_gene: TRBJ1-2; v_gene: TRBV5-1; abundance: -; d_gene: TRBD1; CDR3nt: TGCGCCAGCAGCTTAGGGACAGGGTTCGGCTACACCTTC; CDR3aa: CASSLGTGFGYTF
j_gene: TRBJ2-3; v_gene: TRBV5-1; abundance: -; d_gene: -; CDR3nt: TGCGCCAGTAGGAGGGTGGGAGATACGCAGTATTTT; CDR3aa: CASRRVGDTQYF
j_gene: TRBJ2-1; v_gene: TRBV5-4; abundance: -; d_gene: TRBD2; CDR3nt: TGTGCCAGCAGCAAACCTCCAGCGGGGTCCGGCAATGAGCAGTTCTTC; CDR3aa: CASSKPPAGSGNEQFF
j_gene: TRBJ1-2; v_gene: TRBV4-2; abundance: few; d_gene: -; CDR3nt: TGTGCCAGCAGCCAAGCACAGGGTTATGGCTACACCTTC; CDR3aa: CASSQAQGYGYTF
j_gene: TRBJ2-1; v_gene: TRBV2; abundance: few; d_gene: -; CDR3nt: TGTGCCACCCACTTCGACAGTACCCGCAATGAGCAGTTCTTC; CDR3aa: CATHFDSTRNEQFF
j_gene: TRBJ2-3; v_gene: TRBV27; abundance: -; d_gene: -; CDR3nt: TGTGCCAGCAGTATATCTAGTAGCACAGATACGCAGTATTTT; CDR3aa: CASSISSSTDTQYF
j_gene: TRBJ2-2; v_gene: TRBV6-5; abundance: once; d_gene: TRBD2; CDR3nt: TGTGCCAGCAGTTTTGGCCGGGGGGGAAGGACCGGGGAGCTGTTTTTT; CDR3aa: CASSFGRGGRTGELFF
j_gene: TRBJ1-5; v_gene: TRBV7-8; abundance: -; d_gene: -; CDR3nt: TGTGCCAGCAGCTTTCTTAGCGATATTCAGCCCCAGCATTTT; CDR3aa: CASSFLSDIQPQHF
j_gene: TRBJ1-4; v_gene: TRBV6-1; abundance: -; d_gene: -; CDR3nt: TGTGCCAGCAGTCTAGAGGGTCCAGCTAATGAAAAACTGTTTTTT; CDR3aa: CASSLEGPANEKLFF
j_gene: TRBJ1-1; v_gene: TRBV18; abundance: -; d_gene: TRBD1; CDR3nt: TGTGCCAGCTCAGCAACAGGGGTAGGCTTGAACACTGAAGCTTTCTTT; CDR3aa: CASSATGVGLNTEAFF
j_gene: TRBJ1-2; v_gene: TRBV29-1; abundance: -; d_gene: -; CDR3nt: TGCAGCGTTGCCGTGGGGGGGAACTATGGCTACACCTTC; CDR3aa: CSVAVGGNYGYTF
j_gene: TRBJ2-5; v_gene: TRBV2; abundance: few; d_gene: TRBD2; CDR3nt: TGTGCCAGCAGTGAAAGTATAGCGGGAAGCCAAGAGACCCAGTACTTC; CDR3aa: CASSESIAGSQETQYF
j_gene: TRBJ1-4; v_gene: TRBV2; abundance: -; d_gene: -; CDR3nt: TGTGCCAGCGGGGGGACGTCGAGGGCTGCGACTAATGAAAAACTGTTTTTT; CDR3aa: CASGGTSRAATNEKLFF
j_gene: TRBJ2-1; v_gene: TRBV2; abundance: -; d_gene: TRBD2; CDR3nt: TGTGCCAGCAGTGACATCTCCGGGACTAGCGGGAGGAATGAGCAGTTCTTC; CDR3aa: CASSDISGTSGRNEQFF
j_gene: TRBJ2-1; v_gene: TRBV6-5; abundance: -; d_gene: -; CDR3nt: TGTGCCAGCAGTTACGCCCAACACCTCAGAGGTAATGAGCAGTTCTTC; CDR3aa: CASSYAQHLRGNEQFF
j_gene: TRBJ1-1; v_gene: TRBV5-6; abundance: few; d_gene: TRBD1; CDR3nt: TGTGCCAGCAGCTCGCTAAGGACAGGGGGTTCGAACACTGAAGCTTTCTTT; CDR3aa: CASSSLRTGGSNTEAFF
j_gene: TRBJ1-2; v_gene: TRBV24-1; abundance: -; d_gene: TRBD1; CDR3nt: TGTGCCACCAGTGATTCCGGGACAGCCTATGGCTACACCTTC; CDR3aa: CATSDSGTAYGYTF
j_gene: TRBJ2-2; v_gene: TRBV10-3; abundance: -; d_gene: TRBD1; CDR3nt: TGTGCCATCAGGCCGGGACAGGGAAACACCGGGGAGCTGTTTTTT; CDR3aa: CAIRPGQGNTGELFF
j_gene: TRBJ1-5; v_gene: TRBV2; abundance: few; d_gene: -; CDR3nt: TGTGCCAGCAGTGATGGGACAAAGCCCCAGCATTTT; CDR3aa: CASSDGTKPQHF
j_gene: TRBJ1-2; v_gene: TRBV28; abundance: -; d_gene: -; CDR3nt: TGTGCCAGCTTAAGGGGCAATTTCTATGGCTACACCTTC; CDR3aa: CASLRGNFYGYTF